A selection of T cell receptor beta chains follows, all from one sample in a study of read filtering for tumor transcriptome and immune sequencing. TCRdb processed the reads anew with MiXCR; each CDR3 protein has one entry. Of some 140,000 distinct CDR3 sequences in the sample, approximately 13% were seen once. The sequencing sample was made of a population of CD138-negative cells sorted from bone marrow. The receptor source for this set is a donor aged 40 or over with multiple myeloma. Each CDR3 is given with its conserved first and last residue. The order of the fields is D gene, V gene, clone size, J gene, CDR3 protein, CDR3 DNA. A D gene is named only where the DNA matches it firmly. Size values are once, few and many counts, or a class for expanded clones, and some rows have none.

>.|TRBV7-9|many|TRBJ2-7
CASSSNHYEQYF
TGTGCCAGCAGCTCGAATCACTACGAGCAGTACTTC
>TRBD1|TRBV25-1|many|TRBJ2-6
CASSEPDRVLSVLTF
TGTGCCAGCAGTGAGCCCGACAGGGTCCTGAGCGTCCTGACTTTC
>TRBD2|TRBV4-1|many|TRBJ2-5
CASSQEKLAGTETQYF
TGCGCCAGCAGCCAAGAAAAACTAGCGGGGACGGAGACCCAGTACTTC
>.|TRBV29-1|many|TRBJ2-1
CSVELRSLHEQFF
TGCAGCGTTGAACTAAGATCTCTCCATGAGCAGTTCTTC
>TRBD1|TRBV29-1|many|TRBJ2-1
CSVPRTGGYNEQFF
TGCAGCGTTCCCCGGACAGGGGGTTACAATGAGCAGTTCTTC
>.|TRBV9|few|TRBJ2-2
CASSPNPGELFF
TGTGCCAGCAGTCCAAACCCCGGGGAGCTGTTTTTT
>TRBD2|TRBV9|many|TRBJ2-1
CASSAREGSYNEQFF
TGTGCCAGCAGCGCCCGGGAGGGCTCCTACAATGAGCAGTTCTTC
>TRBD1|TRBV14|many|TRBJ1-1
CASSQDRTGGTEAFF
TGTGCCAGCAGCCAAGATCGAACAGGGGGCACTGAAGCTTTCTTT
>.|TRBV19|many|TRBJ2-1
CASSIGHFDEQFF
TGTGCCAGTAGTATAGGCCATTTCGATGAGCAGTTCTTC
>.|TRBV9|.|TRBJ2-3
CASSVDIRDTQYF
TGTGCCAGCAGCGTAGACATTAGAGATACGCAGTATTTT
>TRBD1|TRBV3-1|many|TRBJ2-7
CASSPRDREYEQYF
TGTGCCAGCAGCCCCCGGGACAGGGAGTACGAGCAGTACTTC
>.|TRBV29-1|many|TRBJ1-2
CSVGNSNYGYTF
TGCAGCGTTGGGAACAGTAACTATGGCTACACCTTC
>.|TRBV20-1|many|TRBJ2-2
CSAYGDGNTGELFF
TGCAGTGCCTACGGTGATGGGAACACCGGGGAGCTGTTTTTT
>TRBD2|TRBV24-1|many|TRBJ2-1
CATSDPRLAGINEQFF
TGTGCCACCAGTGATCCCCGACTAGCGGGTATCAATGAGCAGTTCTTC
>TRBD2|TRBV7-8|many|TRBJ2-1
CASSVREGPRNEQFF
TGTGCCAGCAGCGTTAGGGAGGGCCCTCGCAATGAGCAGTTCTTC
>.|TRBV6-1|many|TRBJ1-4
CASSEFNLSEKLFF
TGTGCCAGCAGTGAATTTAATCTGTCAGAAAAACTGTTTTTT
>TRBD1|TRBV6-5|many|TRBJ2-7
CASSYTSGTGPYEQYF
TGTGCCAGCAGTTACACCTCCGGGACAGGGCCCTACGAGCAGTACTTC
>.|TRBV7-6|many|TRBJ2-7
CASSLGMRAGYPYEQYF
TGTGCCAGCAGCTTAGGCATGCGCGCGGGATATCCCTACGAGCAGTACTTC
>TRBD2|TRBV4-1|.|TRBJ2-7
CASGSGAVVSEQYF
TGCGCCAGCGGAAGCGGGGCGGTAGTATCCGAGCAGTACTTC
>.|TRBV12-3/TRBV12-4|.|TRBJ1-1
CASNLGGNTEAFF
TGTGCCAGCAATTTAGGGGGGAACACTGAAGCTTTCTTT
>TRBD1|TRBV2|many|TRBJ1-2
CASSAGQAMGYTF
TGTGCCAGCAGTGCGGGACAGGCAATGGGCTACACCTTC
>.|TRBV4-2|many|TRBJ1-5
CASSQGQNSNQPQHF
TGTGCCAGCAGCCAAGGTCAGAATAGCAATCAGCCCCAGCATTTT
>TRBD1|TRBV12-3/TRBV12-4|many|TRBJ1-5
CASRGQGRQPQHF
TGTGCCAGCAGGGGACAGGGACGACAGCCCCAGCATTTT
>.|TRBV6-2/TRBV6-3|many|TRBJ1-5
CASSYGGGFQPQHF
TGTGCCAGCAGTTACGGTGGTGGGTTTCAGCCCCAGCATTTT
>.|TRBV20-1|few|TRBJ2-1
CSARGGRRDYNEQFF
TGCAGTGCTAGAGGTGGGCGGCGGGACTACAATGAGCAGTTCTTC
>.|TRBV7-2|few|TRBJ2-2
CASSRGGNSGELFF
TGTGCCAGCAGCCGAGGGGGAAACTCCGGGGAGCTGTTTTTT
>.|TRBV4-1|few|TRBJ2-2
CASSLQGPASTGELFF
TGCGCCAGCAGCCTACAGGGCCCGGCGAGCACCGGGGAGCTGTTTTTT
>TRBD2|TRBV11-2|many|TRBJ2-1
CASSLLFSSGGYNEQFF
TGTGCCAGCAGTCTTCTATTCTCCAGCGGGGGTTACAATGAGCAGTTCTTC
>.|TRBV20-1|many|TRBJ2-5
CSANWGTLQETQYF
TGCAGTGCTAATTGGGGGACACTCCAAGAGACCCAGTACTTC
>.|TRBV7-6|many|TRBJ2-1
CASSSDRSYNEQFF
TGTGCCAGCAGCTCGGACCGCTCCTACAATGAGCAGTTCTTC
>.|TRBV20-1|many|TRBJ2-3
CSATDTTDTQYF
TGCAGTGCTACCGATACCACAGATACGCAGTATTTT
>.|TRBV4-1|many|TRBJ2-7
CASRPLAGEQYF
TGCGCCAGCAGGCCGCTAGCCGGCGAGCAGTACTTC
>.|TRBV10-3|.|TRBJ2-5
CAIRGPLPGQETQYF
TGTGCCATCAGGGGGCCCCTCCCGGGCCAAGAGACCCAGTACTTC
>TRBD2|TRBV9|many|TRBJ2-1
CASSFRSSGGYNEQFF
TGTGCCAGCAGCTTCCGTTCAAGCGGGGGTTACAATGAGCAGTTCTTC
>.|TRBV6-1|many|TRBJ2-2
CASPDLANTGELFF
TGTGCCAGTCCCGATCTAGCGAACACCGGGGAGCTGTTTTTT
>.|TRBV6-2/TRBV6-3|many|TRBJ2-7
CASSGPGIGEQYF
TGTGCCAGCAGCGGCCCGGGGATCGGCGAGCAGTACTTC
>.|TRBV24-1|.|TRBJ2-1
CATSPGRYVGGYNEQFF
TGTGCCACCAGCCCGGGACGGTATGTGGGTGGGTACAATGAGCAGTTCTTC
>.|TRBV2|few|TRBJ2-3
CASGEADAQYF
TGTGCCAGCGGTGAGGCAGATGCGCAGTATTTT
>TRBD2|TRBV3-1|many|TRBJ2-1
CASSLRLASNEQFF
TGTGCCAGCAGCCTCCGACTAGCCTCCAATGAGCAGTTCTTC
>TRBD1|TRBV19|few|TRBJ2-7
CASSTPGQGGEQYF
TGTGCCAGTAGTACTCCGGGACAGGGCGGCGAGCAGTACTTC
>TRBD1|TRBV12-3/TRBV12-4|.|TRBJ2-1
CASSVAGTGKGNEQFF
TGTGCCAGCAGCGTAGCCGGGACAGGGAAGGGCAATGAGCAGTTCTTC
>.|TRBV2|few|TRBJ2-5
CASSEAGEGIETQYF
TGTGCCAGCAGTGAAGCGGGAGAGGGCATAGAGACCCAGTACTTC
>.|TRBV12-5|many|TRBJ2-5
CASGPQARGTQYF
TGTGCTAGTGGTCCCCAGGCCCGAGGGACCCAGTACTTC
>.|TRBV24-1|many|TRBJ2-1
CATYAKNEQFF
TGTGCCACCTACGCCAAGAATGAGCAGTTCTTC
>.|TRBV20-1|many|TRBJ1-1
CSAPPIVNTEAFF
TGCAGTGCTCCTCCCATTGTAAACACTGAAGCTTTCTTT
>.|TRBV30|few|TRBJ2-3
CAWRRQGPDTQYF
TGTGCCTGGAGGCGGCAGGGTCCAGATACGCAGTATTTT
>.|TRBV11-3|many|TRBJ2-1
CASKRGRGSWNEQFF
TGTGCCAGCAAAAGGGGGAGGGGTAGTTGGAATGAGCAGTTCTTC
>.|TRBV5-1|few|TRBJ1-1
CASSSDRDIWTLNTEAFF
TGCGCCAGCAGCTCTGACCGGGACATTTGGACTTTGAACACTGAAGCTTTCTTT
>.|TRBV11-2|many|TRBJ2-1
CASSSFGGQAPGEQFF
TGTGCCAGCAGCTCCTTTGGGGGGCAGGCTCCCGGTGAGCAGTTCTTC
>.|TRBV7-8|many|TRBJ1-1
CASSLVVGQGEAFF
TGTGCCAGCAGCTTAGTAGTAGGGCAGGGTGAAGCTTTCTTT